The sequence of this T cell receptor (beta chain) was determined in a study of PD-L1 blockade in urothelial cancer. Study summary: Of 29 patients, almost 26 were males with bladder-origin urothelial cancer.

Germline values: CDR1 MNHNY, CDR2 SVGAGI (reference sequence). J gave up 6 bases and V 7 bases, and 2 bases lay outside the gene matches. The CDR3 runs to 12 residues. TCRdb's copy holds only in-frame clones and misses some; the assay was immunoSEQ multiplex PCR. The sample consists of under 35,000 clones, approximately 86% of them appearing once. This clone was found once. This chain connects TRBV6-6 to TRBJ2-2; 7 nucleotides line up with TRBD1. The origin of this receptor is a man aged 45-65 years with urothelial cancer. The sequencing here drew on PBMCs, taken around atezolizumab (anti-PD-L1) treatment. Here the CDR3 reads CASKGAAGELFF. CDR3 DNA: TGTGCCAGCAAGGGGGCTGCCGGGGAGCTGTTTTTT.